This TCR beta chain was captured in a study of blood T cell repertoires in COVID-19. In the authors' methods: The assay estimated nucleated cells by amplifying reference gene primers. TCRdb's copy holds only in-frame clones and misses some; the assay was immunoSEQ multiplex PCR. That table is the source of V, J and clone size, and D and trimming were worked out from the DNA. The table includes about 150,000 clones, approximately 82% detected once. Per germline, CDR1 SGHDN and CDR2 FVKESK. The CDR3 contains 14 residues. V lost 0 bases and J lost 14; bases outside the gene matches: 9. Only a few counts were recorded for this clone.

Sequencing was performed on peripheral blood. This chain connects TRBV14 to TRBJ2-1; the match to TRBD2 covers 8 bases. This sequence originates from a man in his 70s who had recovered from COVID-19. The CDR3, as DNA: TGTGCCAGCAGCCAAGATCTAGGAGGGCGGGGGGAGTTCTTC. Amino acids: CASSQDLGGRGEFF.